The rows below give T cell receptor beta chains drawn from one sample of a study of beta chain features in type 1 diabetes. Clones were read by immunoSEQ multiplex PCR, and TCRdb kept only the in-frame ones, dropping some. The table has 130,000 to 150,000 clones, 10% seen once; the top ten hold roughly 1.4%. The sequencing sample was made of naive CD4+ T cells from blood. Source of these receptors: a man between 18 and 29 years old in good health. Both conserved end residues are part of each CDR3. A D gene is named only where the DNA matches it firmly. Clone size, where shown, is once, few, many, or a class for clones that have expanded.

CASSKRDISEKLFF	TGTGCCAGCTCAAAACGGGACATCTCAGAAAAACTGTTTTTT	TRBJ1-4	TRBV18	few	NA
CASSFGQPKDDTQYF	TGCGCCAGCAGCTTCGGACAGCCGAAGGACGATACGCAGTATTTT	TRBJ2-3	TRBV5-1	NA	NA
CASSADSENIQYF	TGTGCCAGCAGTGCGGACAGCGAAAACATTCAGTACTTC	TRBJ2-4	TRBV27	once	NA
CASSYYSNQPQHF	TGTGCCAGCAGTTATTATAGCAATCAGCCCCAGCATTTT	TRBJ1-5	TRBV6-5	few	NA
CASNLKLPGGNKESQYF	TGTGCCAGCAACTTGAAACTACCAGGGGGGAATAAAGAGTCCCAGTACTTC	TRBJ2-5	TRBV5-4	NA	NA
CASSLGQGQETQYF	TGTGCCAGCAGCTTGGGACAGGGGCAAGAGACCCAGTACTTC	TRBJ2-5	TRBV6-6	few	TRBD1
CASSLVGGTPNTGELFF	TGTGCCAGCAGCTTAGTTGGCGGGACCCCGAACACCGGGGAGCTGTTTTTT	TRBJ2-2	TRBV7-2	few	NA
CASSIVQEKLFF	TGTGCCAGCAGTATCGTACAGGAAAAACTGTTTTTT	TRBJ1-4	TRBV28	NA	NA
CASSQDPLTEETQYF	TGCGCCAGCAGCCAAGATCCGCTGACGGAGGAGACCCAGTACTTC	TRBJ2-5	TRBV4-3	few	NA
CASSVGGTGTYEQYF	TGTGCCAGCAGCGTAGGAGGGACAGGGACCTACGAGCAGTACTTC	TRBJ2-7	TRBV7-2	few	TRBD1
CASRTGGNSYEQYF	TGTGCCAGCAGGACAGGGGGCAACTCCTACGAGCAGTACTTC	TRBJ2-7	TRBV6-5	few	TRBD1
CASSLRSQETQYF	TGTGCCAGCAGCTTGCGGTCCCAAGAGACCCAGTACTTC	TRBJ2-5	TRBV7-9	NA	NA
CASRQERQGYNTEAFF	TGTGCCAGCAGACAGGAACGACAGGGATATAACACTGAAGCTTTCTTT	TRBJ1-1	TRBV6-6	few	TRBD1
CASSQAQYNQPQHF	TGCGCCAGCAGCCAAGCACAGTATAATCAGCCCCAGCATTTT	TRBJ1-5	TRBV4-1	NA	NA
CASSLEGNYEQYF	TGTGCCAGCAGTTTGGAGGGAAATTACGAGCAGTACTTC	TRBJ2-7	TRBV28	few	NA
CASSPGTSGRRGDQYF	TGTGCCAGCAGTCCAGGGACTAGCGGGAGGAGGGGGGACCAGTACTTC	TRBJ2-5	TRBV28	once	TRBD2
CASSFLDRPGTDTQYF	TGTGCCAGCAGCTTCCTGGACAGGCCAGGCACAGATACGCAGTATTTT	TRBJ2-3	TRBV5-5	few	TRBD1
CASSAAFLVETQYF	TGCGCCAGCAGCGCGGCCTTTCTGGTGGAGACCCAGTACTTC	TRBJ2-5	TRBV5-1	NA	NA
CASSPRGQQYYNEQFF	TGTGCCAGCAGCCCAAGGGGACAGCAGTACTACAATGAGCAGTTCTTC	TRBJ2-1	TRBV7-9	many	TRBD1
CSVEGVGPGGYTF	TGCAGCGTTGAAGGGGTGGGGCCGGGTGGCTACACCTTC	TRBJ1-2	TRBV29-1	NA	NA
CASSPGGVSEKLFF	TGTGCCAGCAGCCCAGGAGGGGTTAGTGAAAAACTGTTTTTT	TRBJ1-4	TRBV11-2	few	NA
CASSLVAGSSYEQYF	TGTGCCAGCAGCTTAGTTGCGGGGAGCTCCTACGAGCAGTACTTC	TRBJ2-7	TRBV7-2	NA	NA
CASSLGSASGYNEQFF	TGTGCCAGCAGCTTAGGATCGGCTAGCGGGTACAATGAGCAGTTCTTC	TRBJ2-1	TRBV7-9	many	TRBD2
CAGVAGGHQETQYF	TGTGCCGGAGTGGCGGGGGGGCACCAAGAGACCCAGTACTTC	TRBJ2-5	TRBV30	NA	TRBD2
CASSLDRGLWYEQYF	TGTGCCAGCAGCCTAGACAGGGGGCTATGGTACGAGCAGTACTTC	TRBJ2-7	TRBV28	few	TRBD1
CAWTPGGGVYEQYF	TGTGCCTGGACCCCCGGAGGGGGGGTCTACGAGCAGTACTTC	TRBJ2-7	TRBV30	many	NA
CASSLVLDRGYEQYF	TGTGCCAGCAGCTTAGTCTTGGACAGGGGCTACGAGCAGTACTTC	TRBJ2-7	TRBV13	many	TRBD1
CASSPGLAGASPEQFF	TGTGCCAGCAGCCCGGGACTAGCGGGGGCCTCCCCCGAGCAGTTCTTC	TRBJ2-1	TRBV4-2	few	TRBD2
CASSLNPGGRETQYF	TGTGCCAGCAGCTTGAATCCGGGGGGCCGGGAGACCCAGTACTTC	TRBJ2-5	TRBV5-6	NA	NA
CASSLAHLTTNEKLFF	TGTGCCAGCAGCTTAGCCCACTTGACAACTAATGAAAAACTGTTTTTT	TRBJ1-4	TRBV7-9	NA	NA
CASSEQGHMNTEAFF	TGTGCCAGCAGTGAACAAGGACATATGAACACTGAAGCTTTCTTT	TRBJ1-1	TRBV2	few	NA
CASSYSGTGLGETQYF	TGTGCCAGCAGTTACTCCGGGACAGGGCTAGGGGAGACCCAGTACTTC	TRBJ2-5	TRBV6-5	NA	TRBD1
CAWSAATGTGGDGANVLTF	TGTGCCTGGAGTGCCGCGACAGGGACGGGTGGAGACGGGGCCAACGTCCTGACTTTC	TRBJ2-6	TRBV30	NA	TRBD1